This T cell receptor beta chain stems from a study of blood T cell repertoires in COVID-19. Libraries were prepared by immunoSEQ multiplex PCR; TCRdb keeps only in-frame clonotypes and omits some of them. The data show hundreds of thousands of clones, approximately 90% seen once. Sequenced material: peripheral blood. This TCR was recovered from a woman aged 30 to 39 with acute or convalescent COVID-19.

The CDR3 loop reads CASSPGLNYNSPLHF. As DNA, the CDR3 is TGTGCCAGTAGTCCAGGACTGAACTATAATTCACCCCTCCACTTT. The chain has TRBV19 and TRBJ1-6; D gene uncertain. Looked up from germline, CDR1 is LNHDA and CDR2 is SQIVND (reference sequence). The length of the CDR3 is 15 residues. V was pared by 5 bases and J by 3 bases, with 11 bases between. Based on the CDR3 plus reference TRBV19 and TRBJ1-6, the full variable domain is DGGITQSPKYLFRKEGQNVTLSCEQNLNHDAMYWYRQDPGQGLRLIYYSQIVNDFQKGDIAEGYSVSREKKESFPLTVTSAQKNPTAFYLCASSPGLNYNSPLHFGNGTRLTVT.